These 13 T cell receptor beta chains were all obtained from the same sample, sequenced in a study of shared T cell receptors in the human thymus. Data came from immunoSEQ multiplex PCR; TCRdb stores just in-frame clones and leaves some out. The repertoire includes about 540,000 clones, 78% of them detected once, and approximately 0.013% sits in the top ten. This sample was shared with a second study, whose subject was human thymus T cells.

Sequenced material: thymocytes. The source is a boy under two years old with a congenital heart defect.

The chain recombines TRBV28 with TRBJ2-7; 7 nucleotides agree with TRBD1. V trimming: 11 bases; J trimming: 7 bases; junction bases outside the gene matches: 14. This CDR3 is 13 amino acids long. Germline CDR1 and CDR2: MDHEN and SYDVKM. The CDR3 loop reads CAGAETGVGEQYF. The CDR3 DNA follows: TGTGCCGGGGCGGAAACAGGGGTTGGGGAGCAGTACTTC.

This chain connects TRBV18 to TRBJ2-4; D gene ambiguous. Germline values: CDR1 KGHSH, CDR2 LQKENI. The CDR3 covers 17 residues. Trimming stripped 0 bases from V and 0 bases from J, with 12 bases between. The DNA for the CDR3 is TGTGCCAGCTCACCACCGCAGACAATCTTAGCCAAAAACATTCAGTACTTC. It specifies CASSPPQTILAKNIQYF.

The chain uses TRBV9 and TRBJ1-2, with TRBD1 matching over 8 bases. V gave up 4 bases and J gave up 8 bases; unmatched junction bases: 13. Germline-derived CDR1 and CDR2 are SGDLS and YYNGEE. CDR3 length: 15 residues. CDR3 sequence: CASSSNPQGARGYTF. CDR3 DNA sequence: TGTGCCAGCAGCTCCAACCCGCAGGGGGCGAGGGGCTACACCTTC. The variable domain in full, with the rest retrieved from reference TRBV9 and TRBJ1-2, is DSGVTQTPKHLITATGQRVTLRCSPRSGDLSVYWYQQSLDQGLQFLIQYYNGEERAKGNILERFSAQQFPDLHSELNLSSLELGDSALYFCASSSNPQGARGYTFGSGTRLTVV.

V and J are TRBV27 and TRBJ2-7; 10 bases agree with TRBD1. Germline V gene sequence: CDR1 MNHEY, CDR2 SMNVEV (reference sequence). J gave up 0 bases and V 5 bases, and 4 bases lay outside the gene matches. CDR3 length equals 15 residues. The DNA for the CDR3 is TGTGCCAGCAGTCCACGACAGGGGGCCTCCTACGAGCAGTACTTC. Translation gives CASSPRQGASYEQYF.

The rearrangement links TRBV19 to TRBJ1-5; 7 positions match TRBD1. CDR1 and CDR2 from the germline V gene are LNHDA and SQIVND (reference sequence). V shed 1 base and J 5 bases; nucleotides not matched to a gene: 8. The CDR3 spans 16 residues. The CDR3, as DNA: TGTGCCAGTAGTATAGGGAAGACAGGGTGGGATCAGCCCCAGCATTTT. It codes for CASSIGKTGWDQPQHF. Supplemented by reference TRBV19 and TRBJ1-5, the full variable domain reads DGGITQSPKYLFRKEGQNVTLSCEQNLNHDAMYWYRQDPGQGLRLIYYSQIVNDFQKGDIAEGYSVSREKKESFPLTVTSAQKNPTAFYLCASSIGKTGWDQPQHFGDGTRLSIL.

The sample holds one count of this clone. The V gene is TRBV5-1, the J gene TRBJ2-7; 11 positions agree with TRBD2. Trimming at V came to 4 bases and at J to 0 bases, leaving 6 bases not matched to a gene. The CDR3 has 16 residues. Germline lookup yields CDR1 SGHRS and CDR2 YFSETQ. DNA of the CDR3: TGCGCCAGCAGCACCGGGACTAGCGGTCCCTCCTACGAGCAGTACTTC. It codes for CASSTGTSGPSYEQYF.

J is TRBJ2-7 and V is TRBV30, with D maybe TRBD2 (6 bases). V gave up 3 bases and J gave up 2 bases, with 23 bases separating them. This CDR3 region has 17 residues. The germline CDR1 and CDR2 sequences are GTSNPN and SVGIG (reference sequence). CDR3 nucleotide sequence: TGTGCCTGGAGCTCCAAGAGTCGCGGGAAGGTTACCTACGAGCAGTACTTC. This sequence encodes CAWSSKSRGKVTYEQYF.

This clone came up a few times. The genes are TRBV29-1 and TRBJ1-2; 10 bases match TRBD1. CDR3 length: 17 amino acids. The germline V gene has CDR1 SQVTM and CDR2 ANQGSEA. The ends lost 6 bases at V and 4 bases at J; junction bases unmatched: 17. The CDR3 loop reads CSVGPSRDRGTFYGYTF. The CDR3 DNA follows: TGCAGCGTGGGCCCTTCCCGGGACAGGGGCACCTTCTATGGCTACACCTTC.

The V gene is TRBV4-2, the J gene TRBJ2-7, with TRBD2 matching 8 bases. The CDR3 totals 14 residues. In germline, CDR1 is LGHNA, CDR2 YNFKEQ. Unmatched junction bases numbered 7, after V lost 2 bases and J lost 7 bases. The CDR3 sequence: CASSQPQREREQYF. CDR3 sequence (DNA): TGTGCCAGCAGCCAACCCCAGCGGGAGAGGGAGCAGTACTTC.

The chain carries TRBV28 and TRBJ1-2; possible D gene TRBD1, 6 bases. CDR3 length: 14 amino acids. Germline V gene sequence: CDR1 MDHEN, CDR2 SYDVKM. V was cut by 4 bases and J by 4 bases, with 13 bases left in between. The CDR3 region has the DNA TGTGCCAGCAGTTCCCAGGGGTTTGGCTATGGCTACACCTTC. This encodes CASSSQGFGYGYTF.

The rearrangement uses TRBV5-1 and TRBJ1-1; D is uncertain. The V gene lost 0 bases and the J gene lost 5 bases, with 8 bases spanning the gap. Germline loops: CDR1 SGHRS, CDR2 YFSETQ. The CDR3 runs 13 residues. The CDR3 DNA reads TGCGCCAGCAGCTTGGACAGATGGACTGAAGCTTTCTTT. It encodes CASSLDRWTEAFF.

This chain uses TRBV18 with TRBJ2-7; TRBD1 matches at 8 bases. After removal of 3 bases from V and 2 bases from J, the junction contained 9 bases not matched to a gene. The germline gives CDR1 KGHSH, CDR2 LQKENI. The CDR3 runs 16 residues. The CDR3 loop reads CASSPDQGARTYEQYF. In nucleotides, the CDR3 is TGTGCCAGCTCACCCGACCAGGGGGCGCGGACCTACGAGCAGTACTTC. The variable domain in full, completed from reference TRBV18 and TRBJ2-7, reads NAGVMQNPRHLVRRRGQEARLRCSPMKGHSHVYWYRQLPEEGLKFMVYLQKENIIDESGMPKERFSAEFPKEGPSILRIQQVVRGDSAAYFCASSPDQGARTYEQYFGPGTRLTVT.

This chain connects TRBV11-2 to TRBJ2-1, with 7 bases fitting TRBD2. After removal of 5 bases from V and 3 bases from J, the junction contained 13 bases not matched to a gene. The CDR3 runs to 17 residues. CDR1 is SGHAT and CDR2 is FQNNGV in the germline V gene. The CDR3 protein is CASSRILREASYNEQFF. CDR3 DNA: TGTGCCAGCAGCCGGATTCTACGGGAGGCTAGCTACAATGAGCAGTTCTTC.